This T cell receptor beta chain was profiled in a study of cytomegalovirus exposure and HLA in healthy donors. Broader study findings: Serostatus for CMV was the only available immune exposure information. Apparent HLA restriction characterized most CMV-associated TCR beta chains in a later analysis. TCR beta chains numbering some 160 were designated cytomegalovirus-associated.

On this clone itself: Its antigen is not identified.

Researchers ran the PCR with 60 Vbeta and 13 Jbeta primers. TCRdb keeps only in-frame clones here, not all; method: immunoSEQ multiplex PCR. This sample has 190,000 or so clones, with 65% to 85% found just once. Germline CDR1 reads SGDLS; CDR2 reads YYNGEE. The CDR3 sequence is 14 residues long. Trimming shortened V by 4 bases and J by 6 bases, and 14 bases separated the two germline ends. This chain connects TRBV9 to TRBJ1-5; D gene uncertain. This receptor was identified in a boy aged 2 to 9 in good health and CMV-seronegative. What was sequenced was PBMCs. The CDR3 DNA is TGTGCCAGCAGCACAGACGCCTTAACTCAGCCCCAGCATTTT. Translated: CASSTDALTQPQHF.